This record concerns one TCR beta chain sequence. Its specificity is not known. This specimen comes from a study of post-analysis software for immune sequencing data. Study-wide points: When patients were compared with controls, 5 or 6 TRBV segments were more frequent, TRBV5-6, TRBV5-1 and TRBV20-1 among them.

Every TCR beta cDNA library bore unique molecular identifiers. TCRdb ran MiXCR on the PCR reads and lists one entry per CDR3 protein. The table records 700,000 to 900,000 distinct CDR3 sequences, under 60% of them present only once. Trimming took 3 bases from V and 0 from J, leaving 11 bases between them. The CDR3 spans 16 residues. Germline-derived CDR1 and CDR2 are KGHDR and SFDVKD. Specimen: blood. The receptor comes from a girl aged 5 to 17 with multiple sclerosis. The rearrangement joins TRBV24-1 to TRBJ1-5; no firm D call. This CDR3 reads CATSDGGRNSNQPQHF. CDR3 bases: TGTGCCACCAGTGATGGCGGCCGTAATAGCAATCAGCCCCAGCATTTT.